The 32 T cell receptor beta chains listed next were all sequenced from one sample in a study of cytomegalovirus exposure and HLA in healthy donors. The PCR contained 60 Vbeta and 13 Jbeta primers. Generated by immunoSEQ multiplex PCR, the TCRdb table keeps only in-frame clones and is missing some. The repertoire table contains over 80,000 clones. The sequencing sample was made of PBMCs. All receptors come from a girl aged 10 to 17 in good health and CMV-seropositive.

The genes are TRBV30 and TRBJ2-4; D not resolved. Deletions cut 2 bases from V and 6 bases from J, with 14 bases between. The germline gives CDR1 GTSNPN, CDR2 SVGIG (reference sequence). The CDR3 is 14 amino acids. The CDR3 coding sequence is TGTGCCTGGAGTAACCCTGCAACAGTAAACATTCAGTACTTC. It translates to CAWSNPATVNIQYF.

Regarding this clone: The same CDR3 can be traced to other DNA sequences in this sample. The chain links TRBV28 to TRBJ1-5; tentatively, D is TRBD1 (5 bases). The V end lost 3 bases, the J end lost 6 bases, and 6 bases lay between the germline ends. The germline CDR1 and CDR2 sequences are MDHEN and SYDVKM. This CDR3 comprises 12 residues. This CDR3 reads CASSFGGQPQHF. The DNA of the CDR3 is TGTGCCAGCAGTTTCGGGGGTCAGCCCCAGCATTTT.

The J gene is TRBJ2-5, the V gene TRBV2, with 8 bases matching TRBD1. Germline V gene data show CDR1 as SNHLY and CDR2 as FYNNEI. The length of the CDR3 is 12 residues. The ends lost 8 bases at V and 4 bases at J; junction bases unmatched: 3. CDR3 amino acids: CASDRGGETQYF. In nucleotides, the CDR3 is TGTGCCAGCGACAGGGGCGGAGAGACCCAGTACTTC.

The chain has TRBV23-1 and TRBJ2-7; D is uncertain. TRBV23-1 is sorted into the ORF group, with uncertain function. The CDR3 covers 14 residues. Trimming shortened V by 0 bases and J by 4 bases, and 10 bases separated the two germline ends. The CDR3 loop reads CASSQSIRPYEQYV. The CDR3 DNA follows: TGCGCCAGCAGTCAATCGATCAGGCCTTACGAGCAGTACGTC.

V is TRBV11-1 and J is TRBJ2-7; tentative D call: TRBD1 (6 bases). With 4 bases removed from V and 2 bases from J, the gap between germline ends came to 9 bases. The germline V gene encodes CDR1 SGHAT and CDR2 FQDESV (reference sequence). This CDR3 is built from 13 residues. CDR3 nucleotide sequence: TGTGCCAGCAGCTGGACAGTTGCCTACGAGCAGTACGTC. Protein sequence: CASSWTVAYEQYV.

The chain links TRBV2 to TRBJ1-2; 8 bases align to TRBD1. The CDR3 runs 13 residues. The ends lost 8 bases at V and 6 bases at J; junction bases unmatched: 8. Looked up from germline, CDR1 is SNHLY and CDR2 is FYNNEI. CDR3 in amino acids: CASCRTGTNGYTF. For the CDR3, the DNA is TGTGCCAGCTGCCGGACAGGGACCAATGGCTACACCTTC.

The chain links TRBV6-5 to TRBJ1-2, with a weak D call TRBD1 (6 bases). Trimming took off 0 bases at V and 4 bases at J, with 6 bases between the two ends. The CDR3 consists of 13 residues. CDR1 is MNHEY and CDR2 is SVGAGI in the germline V gene. The chain's CDR3 is CASSYSGGYGYTF. The CDR3 nucleotides are TGTGCCAGCAGTTACTCAGGGGGCTATGGCTACACCTTC.

The J gene is TRBJ2-2, the V gene TRBV9, with 10 positions matching TRBD2. The CDR3 sequence is 19 residues long. Germline CDR1 is SGDLS and CDR2 is YYNGEE. The V and J ends lost 1 base and 2 bases, in that order; junction bases with no gene match: 11. The CDR3 is CASSVTSGARLPNTGELFF. The CDR3 coding sequence is TGTGCCAGCAGCGTAACTAGCGGGGCCCGACTCCCAAACACCGGGGAGCTGTTTTTT.

The rearrangement joins TRBV7-6 to TRBJ2-5, with 9 bases matching TRBD1. Germline values: CDR1 SGHVS, CDR2 FNYEAQ. The trim removed 1 base at V and 3 bases at J, leaving 6 bases unmatched. The CDR3 consists of 16 residues. The CDR3 reads CASSLGGGQGKETQYF. In DNA form, the CDR3 reads TGTGCCAGCAGCTTAGGGGGGGGACAGGGCAAAGAGACCCAGTACTTC. Full variable domain (outside the CDR3, taken from reference TRBV7-6 and TRBJ2-5): GAGVSQSPRYKVTKRGQDVALRCDPISGHVSLYWYRQALGQGPEFLTYFNYEAQQDKSGLPNDRFSAERPEGSISTLTIQRTEQRDSAMYRCASSLGGGQGKETQYFGPGTRLLVL.

The rearrangement uses TRBV18 and TRBJ1-2; the match to TRBD1 covers 7 bases. With V trimmed by 6 bases and J by 2 bases, 3 bases remained unmatched. Germline CDR1 reads KGHSH; CDR2 reads LQKENI. CDR3 size: 13 residues. CDR3 loop: CASSTGYNYGYTF. The CDR3 nucleotides are TGTGCCAGCTCGACAGGGTACAACTATGGCTACACCTTC. The entire variable domain, with the rest obtained from reference TRBV18 and TRBJ1-2, is as follows: NAGVMQNPRHLVRRRGQEARLRCSPMKGHSHVYWYRQLPEEGLKFMVYLQKENIIDESGMPKERFSAEFPKEGPSILRIQQVVRGDSAAYFCASSTGYNYGYTFGSGTRLTVV.

This chain uses TRBV15 with TRBJ2-2, with 13 bases aligning to TRBD2. CDR1 and CDR2 (germline): LNHNV, YYDKDF (reference sequence). V lost 4 bases, J lost 6 bases, and 5 bases stayed unmatched. This CDR3 has 16 amino acids. The CDR3 region is CATSKGLAGSAGELFF. In DNA, the CDR3 is TGTGCCACCAGCAAGGGACTAGCGGGGTCTGCCGGGGAGCTGTTTTTT.

V gene TRBV5-1 combines with J gene TRBJ2-7; 8 nucleotides agree with TRBD1. The CDR3 sequence is 15 residues long. V gave up 7 bases and J gave up 2 bases; unmatched junction bases: 11. Germline lookup yields CDR1 SGHRS and CDR2 YFSETQ. The CDR3: CASLLDRERTYEQYF. For the CDR3, the DNA is TGCGCCAGCCTGCTGGACAGGGAAAGGACCTACGAGCAGTACTTC.

The chain recombines TRBV27 with TRBJ2-7; TRBD1 aligns across 8 bases. CDR3 size: 14 residues. V was pared by 6 bases and J by 4 bases, with 8 bases of the junction left unmatched. Looked up from germline, CDR1 is MNHEY and CDR2 is SMNVEV (reference sequence). The CDR3 is CASSQTGVDYEQYF. In DNA, the CDR3 is TGTGCCAGCAGCCAGACAGGGGTGGATTACGAGCAGTACTTC.

The rearrangement joins TRBV10-3 to TRBJ1-1, with 7 bases matching TRBD1. The germline CDR1 and CDR2 sequences are ENHRY and SYGVKD. The CDR3 totals 14 residues. V shed 6 bases and J 4 bases; nucleotides not matched to a gene: 8. CDR3 residues: CAIRPDRDGTEAFF. As DNA, the CDR3 is TGTGCCATCAGGCCTGACAGGGATGGCACTGAAGCTTTCTTT.

The V call is TRBV4-1, the J call TRBJ1-1, with a weak D call TRBD1 (6 bases). V was clipped by 4 bases and J by 5 bases, with 14 bases between them. The CDR3 runs to 14 residues. The germline V gene encodes CDR1 MGHRA and CDR2 YSYEKL. This CDR3 reads CASSPGGGGTEAFF. CDR3 bases: TGCGCCAGCAGCCCCGGGGGCGGGGGTACTGAAGCTTTCTTT.

The chain employs TRBV6-1 and TRBJ1-1; 8 nucleotides agree with TRBD1. Germline CDR1 is MNHNS and CDR2 is SASEGT. V trimming: 7 bases; J trimming: 3 bases; junction bases outside the gene matches: 4. This CDR3 comprises 13 residues. DNA for the CDR3: TGTGCCAGCATACCGACAGGGGACACTGAAGCTTTCTTT. Protein: CASIPTGDTEAFF.

In regard to this clone: A read error may account for a junction end that differs from germline. The chain recombines TRBV4-1 with TRBJ1-5, with a weak D call TRBD1 (6 bases). The CDR3 sequence is 14 residues long. Germline CDR1 is MGHRA and CDR2 is YSYEKL. CDR3 region: CASSQGRGNRPQHF. CDR3 DNA sequence: TGCGCCAGCAGCCAAGGAAGGGGGAATCGGCCCCAGCATTTT.

This chain links TRBV18 with TRBJ2-3, with D possibly being TRBD1 (6 bases). The CDR3 has 17 residues. Per germline, CDR1 KGHSH and CDR2 LQKENI. V shed 3 bases and J shed 0 bases, with 16 bases lying between them. CDR3 region: CASSPLRLGASTDTQYF. The CDR3 nucleotides are TGTGCCAGCTCACCCCTTCGTTTGGGGGCCAGCACAGATACGCAGTATTTT.

The chain carries TRBV2 and TRBJ2-5; 12 nucleotides line up with TRBD2. This CDR3 spans 15 amino acids. J lost 4 bases, V lost 5 bases, and 5 bases had no gene match. CDR1 SNHLY and CDR2 FYNNEI come from the germline V gene. The CDR3 reads CASSRTSGGLETQYF. The CDR3 bases are TGTGCCAGCAGTAGAACTAGCGGGGGGTTAGAGACCCAGTACTTC.

This chain joins TRBV18 and TRBJ1-1; perhaps TRBD1 as D (5 bases). The germline V and J ends were trimmed by 6 bases and 5 bases, with 16 bases remaining between them. Germline V gene lookup returns CDR1 KGHSH and CDR2 LQKENI. There are 14 residues in the CDR3. This CDR3 is CASSTQGIETEAFF. In nucleotides, the CDR3 is TGTGCCAGCTCTACTCAGGGAATCGAGACTGAAGCTTTCTTT. The whole variable domain, filled in from reference TRBV18 and TRBJ1-1, reads NAGVMQNPRHLVRRRGQEARLRCSPMKGHSHVYWYRQLPEEGLKFMVYLQKENIIDESGMPKERFSAEFPKEGPSILRIQQVVRGDSAAYFCASSTQGIETEAFFGQGTRLTVV.

The CDR3, as DNA: TGTGCCAGCAGCCCCAGCGGCTCCTACGAGCAGTACGTC. Its protein product is CASSPSGSYEQYV. The chain carries TRBV11-3 and TRBJ2-7; D is perhaps TRBD2 (5 bases). V lost 5 bases and J 0 bases, leaving 8 bases between the germline ends. The germline V gene has CDR1 SGHNT and CDR2 YENEEA. This CDR3 contains 13 residues.

This CDR3 reads CASSPGTGSEQYF. CDR3 coding DNA: TGTGCCAGCAGCCCAGGGACAGGGAGCGAGCAGTACTTC. The V gene is TRBV7-9, the J gene TRBJ2-7, with 9 nucleotides matching TRBD1. The germline gives CDR1 SEHNR, CDR2 FQNEAQ (reference sequence). This CDR3 is built from 13 residues. V shed 5 bases and J 6 bases; nucleotides not matched to a gene: 5.

The gene calls are TRBV15 and TRBJ2-4, with D unclear. The CDR3 runs 17 residues. V was trimmed by 1 base and J by 0 bases, leaving 13 bases between them. Germline V gene data show CDR1 as LNHNV and CDR2 as YYDKDF (reference sequence). Here the CDR3 reads CATSRAARILAKNIQYF. The DNA of the CDR3 is TGTGCCACCAGCAGAGCGGCGCGGATCCTAGCCAAAAACATTCAGTACTTC.

This chain links TRBV6-1 with TRBJ1-1; no firm D call. CDR1 and CDR2 (germline): MNHNS, SASEGT. V was pared by 0 bases and J by 0 bases, with 8 bases between. The CDR3 covers 15 residues. DNA of the CDR3: TGTGCCAGCAGTGAAGCGGGCACTCTGAACACTGAAGCTTTCTTT. Its protein product is CASSEAGTLNTEAFF.

V gene TRBV7-2 combines with J gene TRBJ2-7; tentatively, D is TRBD1 (6 bases). The CDR3 has 14 amino acids. Germline assignment: CDR1 SGHTA and CDR2 FQGNSA. Deletions cut 2 bases from V and 5 bases from J, with 13 bases between. CDR3 in DNA: TGTGCCAGCAGCTTAAACGCAGGGGCAAACGAGCAGTACGTC. As protein: CASSLNAGANEQYV.

The chain joins TRBV4-1 to TRBJ2-2; perhaps TRBD2 as D (7 bases). Trimming took off 2 bases at V and 7 bases at J, with 20 bases between the two ends. This CDR3 region has 17 residues. Germline loops: CDR1 MGHRA, CDR2 YSYEKL. CDR3 nucleotide sequence: TGCGCCAGCAGCCAAATCGGTGGGGGGGCAGCTGTCGGGGAGCTGTTTTTT. The encoded protein is CASSQIGGGAAVGELFF.

V is TRBV11-1 and J is TRBJ1-3, with D perhaps TRBD1 (5 bases). The CDR3 loop spans 13 amino acids. Per the germline V gene, CDR1 is SGHAT and CDR2 is FQDESV (reference sequence). Trimming shortened V by 5 bases and J by 4 bases, and 9 bases separated the two germline ends. CDR3 sequence (DNA): TGTGCCAGCAGCAGGACACTGGGAAACACCATATATTTT. The encoded protein is CASSRTLGNTIYF.

Regarding this clone: The junction departs from the called germline gene at one end, perhaps through a read error. The V and J genes are TRBV29-1 and TRBJ2-3; TRBD1 is a possible D gene (8 bases). The CDR3 is 14 residues long. The germline gives CDR1 SQVTM, CDR2 ANQGSEA. Written as DNA, the CDR3 is TGCAGCGTTTCTGGACAGGGAGGGACAGATAAGCAGTATTTT. This sequence encodes CSVSGQGGTDKQYF.

The chain employs TRBV2 and TRBJ2-3; 8 nucleotides agree with TRBD2. The CDR3 is 15 amino acids. V was clipped by 5 bases and J by 6 bases; unmatched bases: 10. Germline V gene data show CDR1 as SNHLY and CDR2 as FYNNEI. The DNA of the CDR3 is TGTGCCAGCAGTCTCTCTTTCTCTAGCGGGGATACGCAGTATTTT. Amino acids: CASSLSFSSGDTQYF.

The chain uses TRBV4-3 and TRBJ1-6; 11 bases match TRBD1. This CDR3 has 15 residues. The V gene's germline CDR1 is LGHNA and CDR2 YSLEER. After removal of 1 base from V and 10 bases from J, the junction contained 3 bases not matched to a gene. CDR3 protein: CASSQVGQGESPLHF. CDR3 DNA sequence: TGCGCCAGCAGCCAAGTGGGACAGGGGGAATCACCCCTCCACTTT.

The CDR3 DNA follows: TGCGCCAGCAGCGTCAGGGAGGGGGACCCTGAAGCTTTCTTT. Translating it yields CASSVREGDPEAFF. The chain carries TRBV4-3 and TRBJ1-1; possibly TRBD1 for D (6 bases). The CDR3 length is 14 residues. V lost 5 bases and J lost 6, with 16 bases in between. Looked up from germline, CDR1 is LGHNA and CDR2 is YSLEER.

The chain joins TRBV5-6 to TRBJ1-1, with D tentatively TRBD1 (5 bases). The CDR3 has 13 residues. V dropped 7 bases and J dropped 5 bases, with 15 bases sitting between them. Per the germline V gene, CDR1 is SGHDT and CDR2 is YYEEEE. The CDR3 sequence is CASEAGDKTEAFF. CDR3 sequence (DNA): TGTGCCAGCGAAGCGGGGGATAAGACTGAAGCTTTCTTT.